The 16 T cell receptor beta chains below come from one sample, sequenced in a study of blood T cell repertoires in COVID-19. Assay: immunoSEQ multiplex PCR; the TCRdb copy retains only in-frame clones and omits some. Among 100,000 to 150,000 clones listed, 87% were seen once. Sequencing was carried out using peripheral blood. The receptors come from a woman aged 55-75 years with acute or convalescent COVID-19.

V and J are TRBV30 and TRBJ1-4; 8 bases are shared with TRBD1. CDR1 GTSNPN and CDR2 SVGIG come from the germline V gene (reference sequence). This CDR3 comprises 16 residues. J lost 1 base, V lost 2 bases, and 6 bases had no gene match. The CDR3 nucleotides are TGTGCCTGGAGTTCCGGGACAGGCCTAACTAATGAAAAACTGTTTTTT. The encoded protein is CAWSSGTGLTNEKLFF.

The genes are TRBV5-1 and TRBJ2-3, with a weak D call TRBD2 (6 bases). From germline, CDR1 is SGHRS and CDR2 YFSETQ. The CDR3 covers 17 residues. V was clipped by 0 bases and J by 0 bases, with 14 bases between them. Written as DNA, the CDR3 is TGCGCCAGCAGCTTGGCGGGTAGCGGTTCTAGCACAGATACGCAGTATTTT. This sequence encodes CASSLAGSGSSTDTQYF.

The chain combines TRBV13 with TRBJ2-7; D is ambiguous. V lost 7 bases, J lost 0 bases, and 10 bases lay in between. The length of the CDR3 is 13 residues. Germline values: CDR1 PRHDT, CDR2 FYEKMQ (reference sequence). The CDR3 protein is CASKDRSSYEQYF. The CDR3 DNA is TGTGCCAGCAAAGACCGGAGCTCCTACGAGCAGTACTTC.

This clone was picked up a small number of times. The DNA of the CDR3 is TGTGCCACCAGTGATTCCGGGACAGGGTTCAATCAGCCCCAGCATTTT. Amino acid sequence: CATSDSGTGFNQPQHF. The J gene is TRBJ1-5, the V gene TRBV24-1; TRBD1 matches 9 bases. Germline CDR1 and CDR2: KGHDR and SFDVKD. This CDR3 has 16 amino acids. The ends lost 2 bases at V and 3 bases at J; junction bases unmatched: 4.

The V call is TRBV5-1, the J call TRBJ2-5, with D perhaps matching TRBD2 (6 bases). V was cut by 0 bases and J by 2 bases, with 11 bases left in between. The CDR3 is 15 amino acids. Germline CDR1 SGHRS, CDR2 YFSETQ. The CDR3 DNA follows: TGCGCCAGCAGCTTGGTGGCGGGGCCTCAAGAGACCCAGTACTTC. This encodes CASSLVAGPQETQYF. The whole variable domain, filled in from reference TRBV5-1 and TRBJ2-5, reads KAGVTQTPRYLIKTRGQQVTLSCSPISGHRSVSWYQQTPGQGLQFLFEYFSETQRNKGNFPGRFSGRQFSNSRSEMNVSTLELGDSALYLCASSLVAGPQETQYFGPGTRLLVL.

The rearrangement uses TRBV10-3 and TRBJ2-3; the D is unclear. The CDR3 totals 14 residues. Trimming cost V 4 bases and J 4 bases, with 12 bases left between them. From germline, CDR1 is ENHRY and CDR2 SYGVKD. The CDR3 sequence is CAISGAHPPDTQYF. CDR3 coding DNA: TGTGCCATCAGTGGGGCTCATCCTCCAGATACGCAGTATTTT.

The CDR3, as DNA: TGTGCCAGCAGAGGGGACAGCCTGAACACTGAAGCTTTCTTT. Translation: CASRGDSLNTEAFF. The chain carries TRBV2 and TRBJ1-1, with TRBD1 matching over 7 bases. Trimming at V came to 6 bases and at J to 0 bases, leaving 4 bases not matched to a gene. In germline, CDR1 is SNHLY, CDR2 FYNNEI. The CDR3 contains 14 residues.

The V gene is TRBV6-5, the J gene TRBJ1-4, with D hard to call. Trimming stripped 0 bases from V and 6 bases from J, with 8 bases between. Germline-derived CDR1 and CDR2 are MNHEY and SVGAGI. The CDR3 loop spans 14 amino acids. The CDR3: CASSYSYRYEKLFF. The CDR3 nucleotides are TGTGCCAGCAGTTACTCGTATCGGTATGAAAAACTGTTTTTT.

The J gene is TRBJ2-5, the V gene TRBV7-3, with D possibly being TRBD1 (5 bases). V lost 4 bases and J lost 2, with 14 bases in between. The CDR3 has 15 residues. CDR1 is SGHTA and CDR2 is FQGTGA in the germline V gene. The CDR3 is CASSSGPQTQETQYF. The CDR3 nucleotides are TGTGCCAGCAGCTCAGGGCCACAGACACAAGAGACCCAGTACTTC.

The chain combines TRBV5-4 with TRBJ1-1; 10 bases are shared with TRBD1. V lost 0 bases to trimming and J lost 5 bases; unmatched junction nucleotides: 10. The CDR3 runs 17 residues. Germline V gene sequence: CDR1 SGHNT, CDR2 YYREEE (reference sequence). The chain's CDR3 is CASSLGGGQGRGTEAFF. CDR3 coding DNA: TGTGCCAGCAGCTTGGGGGGGGGACAGGGGCGAGGAACTGAAGCTTTCTTT. Full variable domain (outside the CDR3, taken from reference TRBV5-4 and TRBJ1-1): ETGVTQSPTHLIKTRGQQVTLRCSSQSGHNTVSWYQQALGQGPQFIFQYYREEENGRGNFPPRFSGLQFPNYSSELNVNALELDDSALYLCASSLGGGQGRGTEAFFGQGTRLTVV.

V usage is TRBV28 and J usage is TRBJ1-2; 7 bases match TRBD1. CDR3 length equals 12 residues. Losses at the gene ends were 11 bases for V and 7 bases for J; bases not matched to a gene: 10. Germline CDR1 MDHEN, CDR2 SYDVKM. CDR3 nucleotide sequence: TGTGCCTTACGACAGGGTGGGGTTGGCTACACCTTC. It is translated as CALRQGGVGYTF.

This clone has a single count. V usage is TRBV7-8 and J usage is TRBJ2-1; the D is unclear. This CDR3 contains 16 residues. The germline gives CDR1 SGHVS, CDR2 FQNEAQ. Trimming pared 1 base from V and 0 bases from J, leaving 10 bases between. DNA of the CDR3: TGTGCCAGCAGCTTAGGGGCACCGAGCTCCTACAATGAGCAGTTCTTC. It translates to CASSLGAPSSYNEQFF.

V usage is TRBV5-4 and J usage is TRBJ2-7; 7 nucleotides align to TRBD2. CDR1 SGHNT and CDR2 YYREEE come from the germline V gene (reference sequence). The V and J ends lost 4 bases and 3 bases, in that order; junction bases with no gene match: 13. The CDR3 extends over 16 amino acids. The CDR3 spells CASSLWGGPNLYEQYV. In DNA form, the CDR3 reads TGTGCCAGCAGCCTCTGGGGGGGACCAAATCTCTACGAGCAGTACGTC.

The chain uses TRBV6-2 or TRBV6-3 and TRBJ1-5; 7 bases agree with TRBD1. With 2 bases clipped from V and 4 bases from J, the junction kept 14 bases outside the gene matches. This CDR3 has 18 amino acids. Germline CDR1 is MNHEY and CDR2 is SVGEGT. CDR3 amino acids: CASSYLTGTAGFNQPQHF. The CDR3 DNA is TGTGCCAGCAGTTACCTGACAGGGACCGCGGGGTTTAATCAGCCCCAGCATTTT.

This chain uses TRBV10-2 with TRBJ2-1; D is unclear. CDR1 WSHSY and CDR2 SAAADI come from the germline V gene. Trimming left V 10 bases short and J 0 bases short, with 10 bases between. The CDR3 spans 13 residues. CDR3 region: CATKASSYNEQFF. The CDR3 DNA sequence: TGCGCCACCAAAGCGAGCTCCTACAATGAGCAGTTCTTC.

The chain recombines TRBV18 with TRBJ1-1; the D gene is possibly TRBD1 (6 bases). The CDR3 is 11 amino acids. Germline V gene data show CDR1 as KGHSH and CDR2 as LQKENI. Trimming removed 6 bases at V and 5 bases at J, with 7 bases between. This CDR3 is CASSQGTEAFF. CDR3 coding DNA: TGTGCCAGCTCGCAGGGGACTGAAGCTTTCTTT.